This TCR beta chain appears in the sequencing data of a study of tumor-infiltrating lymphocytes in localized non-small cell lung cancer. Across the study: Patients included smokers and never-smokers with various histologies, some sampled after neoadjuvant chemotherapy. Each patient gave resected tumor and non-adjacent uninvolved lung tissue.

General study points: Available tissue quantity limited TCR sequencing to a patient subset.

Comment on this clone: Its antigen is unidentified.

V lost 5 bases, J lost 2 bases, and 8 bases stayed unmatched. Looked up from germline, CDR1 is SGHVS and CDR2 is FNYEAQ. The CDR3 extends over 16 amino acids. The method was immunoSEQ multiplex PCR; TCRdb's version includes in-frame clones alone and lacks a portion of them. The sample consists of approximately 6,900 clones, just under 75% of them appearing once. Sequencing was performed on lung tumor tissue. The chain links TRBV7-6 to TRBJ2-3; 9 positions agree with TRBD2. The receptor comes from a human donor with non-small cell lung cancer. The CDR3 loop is CASSPLLAGYTDTQYF. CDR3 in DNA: TGTGCCAGCAGCCCATTGCTAGCGGGGTACACAGATACGCAGTATTTT.